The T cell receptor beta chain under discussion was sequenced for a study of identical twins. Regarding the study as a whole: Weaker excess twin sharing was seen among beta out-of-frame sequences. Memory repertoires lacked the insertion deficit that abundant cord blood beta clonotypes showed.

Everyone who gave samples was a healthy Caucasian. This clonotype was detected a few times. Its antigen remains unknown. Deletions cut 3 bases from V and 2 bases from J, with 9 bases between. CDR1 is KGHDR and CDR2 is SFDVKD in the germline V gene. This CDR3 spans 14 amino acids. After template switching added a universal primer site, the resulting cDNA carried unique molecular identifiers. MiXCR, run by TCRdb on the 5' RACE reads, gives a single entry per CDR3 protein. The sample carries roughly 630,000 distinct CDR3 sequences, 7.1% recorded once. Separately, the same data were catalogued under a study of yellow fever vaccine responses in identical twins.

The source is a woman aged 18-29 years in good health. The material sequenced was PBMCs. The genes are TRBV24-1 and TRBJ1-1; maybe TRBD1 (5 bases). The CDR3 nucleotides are TGTGCCACCAGTGATGGGACTTTAAACACTGAAGCTTTCTTT. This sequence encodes CATSDGTLNTEAFF.